One and the same sample provided the 21 T cell receptor beta chains below, sequenced in a study of PD-1 blockade in classical Hodgkin lymphoma (dated by TCRdb to 2020 to 2022). The intended sense of this specimen's time point label: cycle 2 day 1 (C2D1) of nivolumab. All trial patients had relapsed after autologous stem cell transplantation, with cohorts A, B and C differing in prior brentuximab vedotin exposure. The library was obtained by the immunoSEQ multiplex PCR assay. Held by TCRdb, this immuneACCESS table contains in-frame sequences only and omits some clones. Under half of the omission traces to an unresolved V gene where checked; the cause of the rest is unknown. This sample lists 50,000 to 85,000 clones; about 64% were detected once. The top ten constitute approximately 9% of the sample. The sequencing used peripheral blood mononuclear cells (PBMCs), collected before the second cycle of nivolumab. The receptor source for this set is a human donor with classical Hodgkin lymphoma.

The chain employs TRBV5-1 and TRBJ1-2, with 7 bases identical to TRBD1. In germline, CDR1 is SGHRS, CDR2 YFSETQ. Trimming removed 0 bases from V and 6 bases from J; junction bases left unmatched: 2. The CDR3 length is 13 residues. The CDR3 DNA reads TGCGCCAGCAGCTTGGAGACAGGGCATGGCTACACCTTC. This translates into CASSLETGHGYTF.

J is TRBJ1-3 and V is TRBV10-3, with 7 bases that match TRBD1. The CDR3 covers 16 residues. Germline values: CDR1 ENHRY, CDR2 SYGVKD. V gave up 2 bases and J gave up 2 bases; unmatched junction bases: 6. The CDR3 bases are TGTGCCATCAGTGAGGTTCAGGGGGGCACTGGAAACACCATATATTTT. Translation gives CAISEVQGGTGNTIYF.

V gene TRBV6-6 combines with J gene TRBJ2-7; 11 bases line up with TRBD1. The J segment lost 7 bases and the V segment lost 4 bases, leaving 6 bases of the junction unmatched. CDR1 MNHNY and CDR2 SVGAGI come from the germline V gene (reference sequence). The CDR3 is made up of 14 amino acids. CDR3 residues: CASSSTGTGGEQYF. CDR3 in DNA: TGTGCCAGCAGTTCTACCGGGACAGGGGGAGAGCAGTACTTC.

The rearrangement joins TRBV6-5 to TRBJ1-1, with a possible D match to TRBD1 (6 bases). Germline CDR1 and CDR2: MNHEY and SVGAGI. Trimming stripped 6 bases from V and 2 bases from J, with 13 bases between. This CDR3 comprises 14 residues. The CDR3 spells CASRWTATNTEAFF. In nucleotides, the CDR3 is TGTGCCAGCAGGTGGACAGCGACAAACACTGAAGCTTTCTTT.

This clone was seen a handful of times. The chain combines TRBV2 with TRBJ1-5; 9 nucleotides align to TRBD1. Germline V gene sequence: CDR1 SNHLY, CDR2 FYNNEI. Unmatched junction bases numbered 14, after V lost 5 bases and J lost 9 bases. This CDR3 is 16 amino acids long. CDR3 protein: CASSRMTGTGMRPQHF. In DNA form, the CDR3 reads TGTGCCAGCAGTCGAATGACCGGGACAGGGATGCGGCCCCAGCATTTT.

The rearrangement links TRBV5-1 to TRBJ2-3; D gene ambiguous. The V end lost 0 bases, the J end lost 3 bases, and 11 bases lay between the germline ends. The germline V gene has CDR1 SGHRS and CDR2 YFSETQ. This CDR3 is built from 15 residues. The CDR3 sequence is CASSLGNGRTDTQYF. As DNA, the CDR3 is TGCGCCAGCAGCTTGGGGAACGGTCGGACAGATACGCAGTATTTT.

The chain couples TRBV2 to TRBJ2-5; unclear D gene. The CDR3 is made up of 13 amino acids. Germline assignment: CDR1 SNHLY and CDR2 FYNNEI. The V gene lost 4 bases and the J gene lost 4 bases, with 10 bases spanning the gap. CDR3 residues: CASSVSQVETQYF. The CDR3 DNA is TGTGCCAGCAGTGTGTCTCAAGTAGAGACCCAGTACTTC.

The chain employs TRBV10-2 and TRBJ2-5, with 7 bases that match TRBD1. Germline lookup yields CDR1 WSHSY and CDR2 SAAADI. The CDR3 has 16 amino acids. The V and J ends lost 6 bases and 4 bases, in that order; junction bases with no gene match: 14. The CDR3 is CASRPLTTGSAETQYF. CDR3 DNA sequence: TGCGCCAGCAGACCCTTAACGACAGGGTCTGCAGAGACCCAGTACTTC.

In its sample, this clone was seen a few times. The chain employs TRBV7-9 and TRBJ2-5; TRBD2 might be the D (6 bases). The CDR3 consists of 15 residues. Between the trimmed V and J ends, which lost 1 base and 2 bases, there was a span of 11 bases. Looked up from germline, CDR1 is SEHNR and CDR2 is FQNEAQ (reference sequence). Written as DNA, the CDR3 is TGTGCCAGCAGCTTAGGGGGAGGCGGGCAAGAGACCCAGTACTTC. Translated: CASSLGGGGQETQYF.

The chain recombines TRBV6-1 with TRBJ2-7; unclear D gene. Germline CDR1 MNHNS, CDR2 SASEGT. This CDR3 contains 15 residues. Trimming took 6 bases from V and 2 from J, leaving 17 bases between them. Written as DNA, the CDR3 is TGTGCCAGCAGCGCCGGGCAGGCTGTTACCTACGAGCAGTACTTC. This gives the protein CASSAGQAVTYEQYF.

The chain combines TRBV19 with TRBJ1-1; no firm D call. The CDR3 loop spans 14 amino acids. Trimming took off 1 base at V and 1 base at J, with 7 bases between the two ends. Germline V gene sequence: CDR1 LNHDA, CDR2 SQIVND (reference sequence). The CDR3 sequence: CASSIGARNTEAFF. CDR3 sequence (DNA): TGTGCCAGTAGTATAGGGGCCCGGAACACTGAAGCTTTCTTT.

The chain recombines TRBV5-1 with TRBJ2-5, with D possibly TRBD2 on 5 matching bases. The CDR3 extends over 14 amino acids. The V gene's germline CDR1 is SGHRS and CDR2 YFSETQ. The V end lost 2 bases, the J end lost 4 bases, and 12 bases lay between the germline ends. CDR3 bases: TGCGCCAGCAGCTTCACTCAGGCGGGAGAGACCCAGTACTTC. This gives the protein CASSFTQAGETQYF.

The chain recombines TRBV5-6 with TRBJ2-2, with a tentative D call TRBD1 (6 bases). Germline CDR1 and CDR2: SGHDT and YYEEEE. The V end was cut by 1 base, the J end by 6 bases, with 10 bases between. This CDR3 comprises 14 residues. Here the CDR3 DNA reads TGTGCCAGCAGCTTGACGCAGGGGTCCGGGGAGCTGTTTTTT. Residues: CASSLTQGSGELFF.

The V and J genes are TRBV6-5 and TRBJ1-1; 8 positions agree with TRBD1. This CDR3 comprises 13 residues. Germline CDR1 reads MNHEY; CDR2 reads SVGAGI. V lost 0 bases and J lost 9; bases outside the gene matches: 3. DNA for the CDR3: TGTGCCAGCAGTTACTCCAGGACAGGGAAAGCTTTCTTT. Amino acids: CASSYSRTGKAFF.

The chain couples TRBV29-1 to TRBJ1-2; no definite D call. CDR1 and CDR2 from the germline V gene are SQVTM and ANQGSEA. The CDR3 has 13 amino acids. The V end was cut by 3 bases, the J end by 0 bases, with 8 bases between. Here the CDR3 DNA reads TGCAGCGTTGAGTTGTCTCCTAACTATGGCTACACCTTC. This gives the protein CSVELSPNYGYTF.

The chain recombines TRBV10-2 with TRBJ1-5, with a tentative D call TRBD1 (6 bases). Germline V CDR1 and CDR2: WSHSY, SAAADI. The V end was cut by 2 bases, the J end by 7 bases, with 12 bases between. The CDR3 consists of 14 residues. In DNA form, the CDR3 reads TGCGCCAGCAGTGAGAGCAGGGGTGGGCAGCCCCAGCATTTT. It encodes CASSESRGGQPQHF.

This clone has just one count. This chain connects TRBV6-5 to TRBJ1-5; TRBD1 is a possible D gene (6 bases). Germline CDR1 reads MNHEY; CDR2 reads SVGAGI. The length of the CDR3 is 14 residues. The germline V and J ends were trimmed by 8 bases and 0 bases, with 11 bases remaining between them. The CDR3 is CASGQGNSNQPQHF. The CDR3 DNA follows: TGTGCCAGCGGTCAGGGGAATAGCAATCAGCCCCAGCATTTT.

This chain joins TRBV30 and TRBJ2-3; D unclear. Germline CDR1 and CDR2: GTSNPN and SVGIG (reference sequence). Trimming removed 0 bases from V and 3 bases from J, with 4 bases in between. The CDR3 covers 12 residues. The CDR3: CAWSVLTDTQYF. CDR3 DNA: TGTGCCTGGAGTGTATTAACAGATACGCAGTATTTT.

The chain recombines TRBV14 with TRBJ2-5, with D unclear. The J call is in doubt because the DNA end fits TRBJ2-7 better. There are 16 residues in the CDR3. Germline lookup yields CDR1 SGHDN and CDR2 FVKESK. CDR3 nucleotides: TGTGCCAGCAGCCAAGTTCCGCTCCACTCCTCCTACGAGCAGTACTTC. As protein: CASSQVPLHSSYEQYF.

The rearrangement joins TRBV6-1 to TRBJ2-7; 7 bases line up with TRBD1. The CDR3 contains 14 residues. With 4 bases clipped from V and 1 base from J, the junction kept 4 bases outside the gene matches. Germline V gene sequence: CDR1 MNHNS, CDR2 SASEGT. The DNA for the CDR3 is TGTGCCAGCAGTGTCGGGACAGCATCCTACGAGCAGTACTTC. Translation gives CASSVGTASYEQYF.

V is TRBV5-8 and J is TRBJ1-2; D is uncertain. Germline V gene sequence: CDR1 SGHTS, CDR2 YDEGEE. V lost 1 base, J lost 2 bases, and 0 bases lay in between. The CDR3 contains 11 residues. The CDR3 sequence is CASSLNYGYTF. The CDR3 nucleotides are TGTGCCAGCAGCTTGAACTATGGCTACACCTTC.